This TCR beta chain was identified during a study of identical twins. A note on this clonotype: No antigen is known for it.

Study results and caveats: A lower insertion count was a feature of abundant cord blood beta clonotypes, with no such feature in memory repertoires. Alpha sequences that were out-of-frame and twin-shared showed an excess of low generation probability.

MiXCR was run by TCRdb on the 5' RACE reads, yielding one entry per CDR3 protein. Among roughly 720,000 distinct CDR3 sequences listed, roughly 20% were seen once. The CDR3 has 14 amino acids. V was clipped by 7 bases and J by 8 bases, with 20 bases between them. Germline-derived CDR1 and CDR2 are LGHDT and YNNKEL (reference sequence). In addition, the sample was reused for a study of T cells expressing NK-cell markers. That paper notes: The CD3+CD56-NKG2C+ fraction of four donors was likewise dominated by these clonotypes.

The sample was PBMCs. V gene TRBV3-1 combines with J gene TRBJ1-2; no firm D call. This clonotype was sampled from a woman between 18 and 29 years old in good health. The CDR3 DNA reads TGTGCCAGCACCAAGGCCCCAGGAGGAGGCGGCTACACCTTC. Encoded protein: CASTKAPGGGGYTF.